The entry that follows covers one T cell receptor (beta chain) sequence. Assay used: immunoSEQ multiplex PCR; TCRdb lists only in-frame clones, some missing. The sample consists of roughly 120,000 clones, 91% of them appearing once. This sample stems from a study of T cell responses to AZD1222 COVID-19 vaccine. J lost 0 bases, V lost 6 bases, and 4 bases had no gene match. The CDR3 has 14 amino acids. Germline-derived CDR1 and CDR2 are SNHLY and FYNNEI. This TCR was sampled from an adult in good health. This material consisted of peripheral blood, taken on day 0 of AZD1222 vaccination. The V gene is TRBV2, the J gene TRBJ1-2; TRBD1 matches at 7 bases. The CDR3 nucleotides read TGTGCCAGCAGGGACAGGAATGCTAACTATGGCTACACCTTC. This sequence encodes CASRDRNANYGYTF.